The source of this TCR beta chain is a study of response to subunit inactivated influenza vaccine. This CDR3 region has 15 residues. Germline V gene lookup returns CDR1 LGHNA and CDR2 YSLEER. Trimming removed 0 bases at V and 1 base at J, with 9 bases between. TCRdb itself ran the RT-PCR reads through MiXCR, one entry per CDR3 protein. The sample holds hundreds of thousands of distinct CDR3 sequences, roughly 23% seen once. Study findings and constraints: The authors suggested that few new T cells are recruited per seasonal influenza vaccination.

This clonotype was picked up a small number of times. Its antigen is not identified. The chain joins TRBV4-3 to TRBJ2-5; TRBD2 might be the D (6 bases). Sequencing was performed on CD4+ T cells sorted from PBMCs, taken about 5 days after vaccination. The receptor's source is a man aged 50 to 60 who received an inactivated influenza vaccine. The CDR3 spells CASSQDWTTQETQYF. The CDR3 region has the DNA TGCGCCAGCAGCCAAGATTGGACTACCCAAGAGACCCAGTACTTC.